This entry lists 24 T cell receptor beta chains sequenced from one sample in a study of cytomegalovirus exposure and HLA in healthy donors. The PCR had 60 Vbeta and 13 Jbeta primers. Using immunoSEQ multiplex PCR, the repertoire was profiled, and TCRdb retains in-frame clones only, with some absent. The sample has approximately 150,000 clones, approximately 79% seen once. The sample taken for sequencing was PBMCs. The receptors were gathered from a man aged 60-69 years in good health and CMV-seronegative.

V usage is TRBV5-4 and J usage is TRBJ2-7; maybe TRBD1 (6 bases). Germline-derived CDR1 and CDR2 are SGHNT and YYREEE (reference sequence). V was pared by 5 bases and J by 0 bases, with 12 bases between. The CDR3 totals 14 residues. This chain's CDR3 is CASRPDSYSYEQYF. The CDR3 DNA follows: TGTGCCAGCAGGCCGGACAGCTACTCCTACGAGCAGTACTTC.

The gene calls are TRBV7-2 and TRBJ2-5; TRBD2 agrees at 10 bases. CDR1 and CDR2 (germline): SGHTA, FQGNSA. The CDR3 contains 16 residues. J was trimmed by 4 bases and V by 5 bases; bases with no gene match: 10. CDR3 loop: CASSQNSGGVGETQYF. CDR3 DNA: TGTGCCAGCAGCCAAAACAGCGGGGGGGTGGGAGAGACCCAGTACTTC.

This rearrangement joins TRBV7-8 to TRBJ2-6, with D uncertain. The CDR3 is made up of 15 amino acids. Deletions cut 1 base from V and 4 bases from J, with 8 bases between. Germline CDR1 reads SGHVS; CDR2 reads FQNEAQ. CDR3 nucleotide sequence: TGTGCCAGCAGCTTAGTCCAGGAAGGGGCCAACGTCCTGACTTTC. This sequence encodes CASSLVQEGANVLTF.

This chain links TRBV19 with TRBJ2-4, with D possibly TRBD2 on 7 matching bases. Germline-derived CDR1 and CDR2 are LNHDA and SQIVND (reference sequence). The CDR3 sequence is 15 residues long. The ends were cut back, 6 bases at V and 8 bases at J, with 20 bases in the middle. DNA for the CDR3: TGTGCCAGTAGCCCCGAGGTCCAGGGGAGGGACATTCAGTACTTC. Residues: CASSPEVQGRDIQYF.

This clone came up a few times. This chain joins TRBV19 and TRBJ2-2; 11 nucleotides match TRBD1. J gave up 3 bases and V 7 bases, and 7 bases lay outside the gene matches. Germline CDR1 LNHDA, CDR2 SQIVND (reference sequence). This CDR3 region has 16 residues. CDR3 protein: CASKTSGQGDTGELFF. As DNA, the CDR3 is TGTGCCAGTAAAACCTCGGGACAGGGGGACACCGGGGAGCTGTTTTTT.

The CDR3 sequence: CASSLRVANYGYTF. The CDR3 nucleotides read TGTGCCAGCAGTCTCAGGGTAGCTAACTATGGCTACACCTTC. The chain has TRBV27 and TRBJ1-2, with D tentatively TRBD1 (5 bases). The CDR3 length is 14 residues. CDR1 is MNHEY, CDR2 SMNVEV, per germline (reference sequence). Trimming shortened V by 5 bases and J by 0 bases, and 10 bases separated the two germline ends.

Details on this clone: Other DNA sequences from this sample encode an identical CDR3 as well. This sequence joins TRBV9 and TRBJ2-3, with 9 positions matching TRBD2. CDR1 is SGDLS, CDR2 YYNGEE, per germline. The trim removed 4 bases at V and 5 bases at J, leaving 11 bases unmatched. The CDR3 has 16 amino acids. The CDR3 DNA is TGTGCCAGCAGCCCCCCTGGGCTAGCGGGGCAAGATACGCAGTATTTT. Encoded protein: CASSPPGLAGQDTQYF.

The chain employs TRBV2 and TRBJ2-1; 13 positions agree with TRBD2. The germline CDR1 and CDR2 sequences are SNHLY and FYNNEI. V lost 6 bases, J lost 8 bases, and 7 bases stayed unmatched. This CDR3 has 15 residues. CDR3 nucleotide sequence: TGTGCCAGCAGGGAGGGACTAGCGGGAATCCATGAGCAGTTCTTC. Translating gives CASREGLAGIHEQFF. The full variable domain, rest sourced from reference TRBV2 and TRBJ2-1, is EPEVTQTPSHQVTQMGQEVILRCVPISNHLYFYWYRQILGQKVEFLVSFYNNEISEKSEIFDDQFSVERPDGSNFTLKIRSTKLEDSAMYFCASREGLAGIHEQFFGPGTRLTVL.

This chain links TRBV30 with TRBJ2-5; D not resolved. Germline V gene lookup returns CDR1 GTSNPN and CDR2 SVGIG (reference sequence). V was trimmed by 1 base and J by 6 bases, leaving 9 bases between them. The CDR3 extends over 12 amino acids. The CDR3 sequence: CAWSEQSQTQYF. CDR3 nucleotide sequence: TGTGCCTGGAGTGAACAGAGCCAGACCCAGTACTTC. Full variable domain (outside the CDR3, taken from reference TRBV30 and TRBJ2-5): SQTIHQWPATLVQPVGSPLSLECTVEGTSNPNLYWYRQAAGRGLQLLFYSVGIGQISSEVPQNLSASRPQDRQFILSSKKLLLSDSGFYLCAWSEQSQTQYFGPGTRLLVL.

As DNA, the CDR3 is TGTGCCAGCAGTTCAACCGGGACAGGGACCTGGGATACGCAGTATTTT. Amino acid sequence: CASSSTGTGTWDTQYF. J is TRBJ2-3 and V is TRBV27, with 9 bases fitting TRBD1. V trimming: 4 bases; J trimming: 6 bases; junction bases outside the gene matches: 11. The CDR3 is 16 amino acids. Germline CDR1 reads MNHEY; CDR2 reads SMNVEV (reference sequence).

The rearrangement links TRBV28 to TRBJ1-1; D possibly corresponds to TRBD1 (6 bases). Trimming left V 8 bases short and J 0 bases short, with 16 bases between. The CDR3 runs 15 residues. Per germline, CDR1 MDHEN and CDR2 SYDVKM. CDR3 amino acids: CASESAQGLNTEAFF. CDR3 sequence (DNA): TGTGCCAGCGAGTCCGCACAGGGCCTGAACACTGAAGCTTTCTTT.

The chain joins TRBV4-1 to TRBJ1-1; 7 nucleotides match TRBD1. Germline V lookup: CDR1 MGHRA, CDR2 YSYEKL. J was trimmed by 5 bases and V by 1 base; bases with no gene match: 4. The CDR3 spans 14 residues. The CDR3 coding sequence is TGCGCCAGCAGCCAAGTGCAGGGGGTTACTGAAGCTTTCTTT. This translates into CASSQVQGVTEAFF.

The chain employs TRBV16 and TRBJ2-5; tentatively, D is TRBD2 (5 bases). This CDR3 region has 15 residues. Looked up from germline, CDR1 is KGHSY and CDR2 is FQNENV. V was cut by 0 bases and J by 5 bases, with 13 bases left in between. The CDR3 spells CASSQSGQAGETQYF. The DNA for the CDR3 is TGTGCCAGCAGCCAATCGGGTCAGGCGGGCGAGACCCAGTACTTC.

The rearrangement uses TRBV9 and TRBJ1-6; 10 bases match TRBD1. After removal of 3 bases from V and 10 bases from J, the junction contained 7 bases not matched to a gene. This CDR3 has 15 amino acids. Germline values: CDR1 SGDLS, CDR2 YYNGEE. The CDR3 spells CASSGGDRGGSPLHF. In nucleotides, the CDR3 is TGTGCCAGCAGCGGCGGGGACAGGGGAGGCTCACCCCTCCACTTT. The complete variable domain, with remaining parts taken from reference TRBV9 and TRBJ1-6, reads DSGVTQTPKHLITATGQRVTLRCSPRSGDLSVYWYQQSLDQGLQFLIQYYNGEERAKGNILERFSAQQFPDLHSELNLSSLELGDSALYFCASSGGDRGGSPLHFGNGTRLTVT.

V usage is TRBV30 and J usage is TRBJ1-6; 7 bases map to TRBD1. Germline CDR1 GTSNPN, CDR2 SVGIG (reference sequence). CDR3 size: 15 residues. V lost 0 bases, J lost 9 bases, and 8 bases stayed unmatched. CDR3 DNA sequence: TGTGCCTGGAGTGTACTGACAGGGAGTACTTCACCCCTCCACTTT. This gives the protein CAWSVLTGSTSPLHF.

This CDR3 reads CASSTRGAQETQYF. The CDR3 coding sequence is TGTGCCAGCAGTACCCGGGGGGCCCAAGAGACCCAGTACTTC. The chain recombines TRBV7-9 with TRBJ2-5, with a tentative D call TRBD2 (7 bases). V lost 6 bases and J 1 base, leaving 12 bases between the germline ends. CDR3 length: 14 amino acids. Germline CDR1 and CDR2: SEHNR and FQNEAQ (reference sequence).

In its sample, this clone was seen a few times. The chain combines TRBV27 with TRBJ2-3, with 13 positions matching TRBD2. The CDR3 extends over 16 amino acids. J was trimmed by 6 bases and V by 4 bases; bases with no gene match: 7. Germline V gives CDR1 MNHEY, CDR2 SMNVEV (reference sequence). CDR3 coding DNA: TGTGCCAGCAGTTCACTACTAGCGGGAGGGCTCGATACGCAGTATTTT. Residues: CASSSLLAGGLDTQYF.

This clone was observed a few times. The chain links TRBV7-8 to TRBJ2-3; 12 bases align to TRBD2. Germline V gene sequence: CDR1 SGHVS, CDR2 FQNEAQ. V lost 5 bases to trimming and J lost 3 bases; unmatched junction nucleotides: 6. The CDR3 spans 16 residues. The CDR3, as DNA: TGTGCCAGCAGCCGACCCGGACTAGCGGGAACAGATACGCAGTATTTT. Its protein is CASSRPGLAGTDTQYF.

This chain's CDR3 is CASSLAGGLAYGYTF. The CDR3 DNA reads TGTGCCAGCAGCTTAGCGGGGGGGCTTGCCTATGGCTACACCTTC. The chain combines TRBV7-2 with TRBJ1-2, with D tentatively TRBD1 (6 bases). The germline V gene encodes CDR1 SGHTA and CDR2 FQGNSA. V was trimmed by 0 bases and J by 4 bases, leaving 12 bases between them. The CDR3 length is 15 residues.

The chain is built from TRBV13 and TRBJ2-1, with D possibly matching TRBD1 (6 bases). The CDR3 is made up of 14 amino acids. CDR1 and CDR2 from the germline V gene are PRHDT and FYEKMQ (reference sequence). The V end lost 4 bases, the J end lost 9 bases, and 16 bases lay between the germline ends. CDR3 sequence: CASSWTVGDTEQFF. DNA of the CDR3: TGTGCCAGCAGCTGGACAGTGGGAGATACTGAGCAGTTCTTC.

The DNA for the CDR3 is TGTGCCAGCAGCTTTGGTAGGAGGGGGCATGGGGCCAACGTCCTGACTTTC. Its translation is CASSFGRRGHGANVLTF. This chain uses TRBV7-9 with TRBJ2-6; D is perhaps TRBD1 (7 bases). Germline-derived CDR1 and CDR2 are SEHNR and FQNEAQ (reference sequence). CDR3 length: 17 amino acids. The ends were cut back, 3 bases at V and 3 bases at J, with 15 bases in the middle. The variable domain in full, completed from reference TRBV7-9 and TRBJ2-6, reads DTGVSQNPRHKITKRGQNVTFRCDPISEHNRLYWYRQTLGQGPEFLTYFQNEAQLEKSRLLSDRFSAERPKGSFSTLEIQRTEQGDSAMYLCASSFGRRGHGANVLTFGAGSRLTVL.

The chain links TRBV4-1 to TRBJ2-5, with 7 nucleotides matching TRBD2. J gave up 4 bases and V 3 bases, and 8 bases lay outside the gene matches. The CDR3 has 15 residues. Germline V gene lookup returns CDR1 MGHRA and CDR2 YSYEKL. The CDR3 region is CASSQLAGGVETQYF. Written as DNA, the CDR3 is TGCGCCAGCAGCCAGTTAGCGGGTGGAGTAGAGACCCAGTACTTC.

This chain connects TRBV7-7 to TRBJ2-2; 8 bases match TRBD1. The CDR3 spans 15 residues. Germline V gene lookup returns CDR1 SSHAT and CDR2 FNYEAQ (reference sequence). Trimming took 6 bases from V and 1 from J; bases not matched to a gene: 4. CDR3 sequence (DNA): TGTGCCAGCAGTTCCGACAGGGGGAACACCGGGGAGCTGTTTTTT. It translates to CASSSDRGNTGELFF.

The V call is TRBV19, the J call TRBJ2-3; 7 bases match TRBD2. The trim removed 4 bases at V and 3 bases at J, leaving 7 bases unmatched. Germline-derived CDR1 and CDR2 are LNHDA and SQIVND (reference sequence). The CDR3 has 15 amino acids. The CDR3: CASSNERDRTDTQYF. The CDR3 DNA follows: TGTGCCAGTAGTAACGAGCGGGACCGGACAGATACGCAGTATTTT.